This paragraph reports one TCR beta chain. Antigen: not known. The data derive from a study of CXCR3-negative and CXCR3-positive naive CD8 T cells. General study results and limits: Memory, not naive, CXCR3-negative and CXCR3-positive cells differed in TRBV-TRBJ usage. TRB CDR3 hydrophobicity was greater in CXCR3-positive naive cells than in CXCR3-negative naive cells.

UMI-labeled 5' RACE yielded the TRB cDNA libraries. TCRdb re-analyzed the 5' RACE reads; it lists each CDR3 protein once, without DNA. Found here are roughly 110,000 distinct CDR3 sequences; the top ten clones hold roughly 0.38%. This sequence was found in a human donor in good health. Some clones in this sample may be carry-over from other donors' samples. Input material: naive CXCR3+ CD8+ T cells from blood. Subset denoted: CD45RO-CCR7+CD27+CD95- naive CD8+ T cells expressing CXCR3 (TNR3+).

CDR3: CASSGPLAGYTDTQYF. The V gene is TRBV2, the J gene TRBJ2-3; TCRdb's D call, TRBD2, is unchecked because there is no DNA. Germline V gene lookup returns CDR1 SNHLY and CDR2 FYNNEI. The CDR3 covers 16 residues. The whole variable domain, filled in from reference TRBV2 and TRBJ2-3, reads EPEVTQTPSHQVTQMGQEVILRCVPISNHLYFYWYRQILGQKVEFLVSFYNNEISEKSEIFDDQFSVERPDGSNFTLKIRSTKLEDSAMYFCASSGPLAGYTDTQYFGPGTRLTVL.